This T cell receptor beta chain emerged from a study of cytomegalovirus exposure and HLA in healthy donors. The study's findings and limits: One cluster of highly shared sequence variants probably arose as a sequencing artifact. TCR beta sequences numbering under 20,000 were associated with HLA alleles at 0.05 false discovery rate in a later analysis. Three CMV-associated chains proved CMV antigen-specific in vitro. More clonal expansion characterized HLA-associated TCR beta chains than equally common others in a later analysis.

PCR used 60 Vbeta primers and 13 Jbeta primers. The data were produced by immunoSEQ multiplex PCR, yet TCRdb's version contains in-frame clones alone and is incomplete. The sample holds about 160,000 clones, over 60% seen once. A remark on this clone: What it binds is not known.

V was trimmed by 0 bases and J by 15 bases, leaving 12 bases between them. Germline V lookup: CDR1 SEHNR, CDR2 FQNEAQ (reference sequence). This CDR3 spans 12 amino acids. This rearrangement joins TRBV7-9 to TRBJ2-4; D unresolved. Sequencing input: PBMCs. The TCR was taken from a woman in her forties in good health and CMV-seronegative. CDR3 region: CASSLAAANMYF. The CDR3 region has the DNA TGTGCCAGCAGCTTAGCGGCGGCAAACATGTACTTC.